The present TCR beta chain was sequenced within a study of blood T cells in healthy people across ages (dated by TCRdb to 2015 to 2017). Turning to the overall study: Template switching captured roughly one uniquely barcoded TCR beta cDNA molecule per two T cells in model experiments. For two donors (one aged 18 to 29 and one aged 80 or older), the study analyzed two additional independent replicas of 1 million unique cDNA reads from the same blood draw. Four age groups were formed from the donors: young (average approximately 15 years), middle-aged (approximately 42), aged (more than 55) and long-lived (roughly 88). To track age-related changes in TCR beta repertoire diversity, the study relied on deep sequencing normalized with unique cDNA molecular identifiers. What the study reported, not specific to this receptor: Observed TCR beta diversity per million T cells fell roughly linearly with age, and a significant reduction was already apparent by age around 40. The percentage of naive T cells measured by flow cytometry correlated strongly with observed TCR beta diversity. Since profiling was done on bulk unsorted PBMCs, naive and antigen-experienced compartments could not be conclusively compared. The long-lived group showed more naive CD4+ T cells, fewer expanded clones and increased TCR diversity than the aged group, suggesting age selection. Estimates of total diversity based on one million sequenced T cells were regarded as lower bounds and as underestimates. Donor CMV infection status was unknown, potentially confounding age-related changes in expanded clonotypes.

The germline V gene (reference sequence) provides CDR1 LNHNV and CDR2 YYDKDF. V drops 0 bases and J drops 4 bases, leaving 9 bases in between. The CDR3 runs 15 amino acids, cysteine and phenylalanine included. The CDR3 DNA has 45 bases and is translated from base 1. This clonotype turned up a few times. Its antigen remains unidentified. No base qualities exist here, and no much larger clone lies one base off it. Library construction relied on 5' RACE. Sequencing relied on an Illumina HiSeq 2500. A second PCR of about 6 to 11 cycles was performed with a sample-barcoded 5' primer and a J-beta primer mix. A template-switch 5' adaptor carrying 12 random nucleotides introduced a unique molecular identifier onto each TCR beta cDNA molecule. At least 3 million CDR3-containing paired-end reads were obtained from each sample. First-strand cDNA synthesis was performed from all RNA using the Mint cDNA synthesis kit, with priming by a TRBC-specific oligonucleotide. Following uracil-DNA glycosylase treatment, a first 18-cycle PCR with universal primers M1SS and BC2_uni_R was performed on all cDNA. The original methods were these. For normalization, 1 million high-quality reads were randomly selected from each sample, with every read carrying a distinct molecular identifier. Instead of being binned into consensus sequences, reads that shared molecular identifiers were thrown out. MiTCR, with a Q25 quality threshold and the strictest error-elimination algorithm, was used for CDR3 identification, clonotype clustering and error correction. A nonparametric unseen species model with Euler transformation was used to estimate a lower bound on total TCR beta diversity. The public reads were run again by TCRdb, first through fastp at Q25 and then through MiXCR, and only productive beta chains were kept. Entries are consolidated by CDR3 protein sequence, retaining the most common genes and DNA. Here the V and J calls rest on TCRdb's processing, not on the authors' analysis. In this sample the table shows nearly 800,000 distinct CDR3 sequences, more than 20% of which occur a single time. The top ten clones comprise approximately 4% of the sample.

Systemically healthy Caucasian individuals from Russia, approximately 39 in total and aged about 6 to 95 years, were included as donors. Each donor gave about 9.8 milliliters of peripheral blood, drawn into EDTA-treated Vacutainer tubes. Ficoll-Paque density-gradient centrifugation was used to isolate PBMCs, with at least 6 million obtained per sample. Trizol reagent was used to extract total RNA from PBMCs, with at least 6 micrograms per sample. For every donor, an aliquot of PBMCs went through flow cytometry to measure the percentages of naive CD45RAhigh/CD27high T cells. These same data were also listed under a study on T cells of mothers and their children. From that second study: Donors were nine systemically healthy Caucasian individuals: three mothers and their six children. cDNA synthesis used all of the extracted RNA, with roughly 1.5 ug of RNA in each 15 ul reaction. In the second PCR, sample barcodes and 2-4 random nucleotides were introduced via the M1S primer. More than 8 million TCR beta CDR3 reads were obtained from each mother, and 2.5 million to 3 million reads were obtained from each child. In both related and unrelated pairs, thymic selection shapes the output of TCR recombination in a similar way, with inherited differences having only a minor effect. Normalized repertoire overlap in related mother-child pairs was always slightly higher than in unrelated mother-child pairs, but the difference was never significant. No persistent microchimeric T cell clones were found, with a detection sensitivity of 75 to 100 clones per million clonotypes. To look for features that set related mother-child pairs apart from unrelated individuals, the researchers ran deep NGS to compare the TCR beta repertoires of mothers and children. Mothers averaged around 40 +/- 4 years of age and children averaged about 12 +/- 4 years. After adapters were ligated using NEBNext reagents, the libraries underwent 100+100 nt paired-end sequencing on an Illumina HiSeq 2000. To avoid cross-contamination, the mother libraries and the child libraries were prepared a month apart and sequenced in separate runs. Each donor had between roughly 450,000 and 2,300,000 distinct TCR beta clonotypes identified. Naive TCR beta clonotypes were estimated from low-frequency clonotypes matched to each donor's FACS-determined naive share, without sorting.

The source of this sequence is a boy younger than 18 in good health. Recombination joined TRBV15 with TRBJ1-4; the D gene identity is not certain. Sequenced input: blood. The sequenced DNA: TGTGCCACCAGCAGAGATTACGGGGATAATGAAAAACTGTTTTTT. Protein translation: CATSRDYGDNEKLFF.